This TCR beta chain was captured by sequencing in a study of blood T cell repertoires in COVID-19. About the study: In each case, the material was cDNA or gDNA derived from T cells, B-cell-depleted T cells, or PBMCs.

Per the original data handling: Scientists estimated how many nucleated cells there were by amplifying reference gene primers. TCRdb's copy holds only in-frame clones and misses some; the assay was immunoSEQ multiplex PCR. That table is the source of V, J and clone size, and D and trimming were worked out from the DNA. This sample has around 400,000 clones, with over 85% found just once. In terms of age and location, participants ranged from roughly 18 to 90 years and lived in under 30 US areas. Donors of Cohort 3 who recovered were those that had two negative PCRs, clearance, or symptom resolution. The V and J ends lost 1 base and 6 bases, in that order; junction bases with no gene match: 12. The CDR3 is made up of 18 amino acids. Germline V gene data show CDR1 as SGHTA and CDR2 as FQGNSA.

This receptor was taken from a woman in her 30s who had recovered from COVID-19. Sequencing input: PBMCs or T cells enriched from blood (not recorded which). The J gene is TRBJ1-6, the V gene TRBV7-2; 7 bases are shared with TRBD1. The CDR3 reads CASSLVPPKQGFNSPLHF. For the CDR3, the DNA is TGTGCCAGCAGCTTAGTCCCCCCAAAACAGGGGTTTAATTCACCCCTCCACTTT.